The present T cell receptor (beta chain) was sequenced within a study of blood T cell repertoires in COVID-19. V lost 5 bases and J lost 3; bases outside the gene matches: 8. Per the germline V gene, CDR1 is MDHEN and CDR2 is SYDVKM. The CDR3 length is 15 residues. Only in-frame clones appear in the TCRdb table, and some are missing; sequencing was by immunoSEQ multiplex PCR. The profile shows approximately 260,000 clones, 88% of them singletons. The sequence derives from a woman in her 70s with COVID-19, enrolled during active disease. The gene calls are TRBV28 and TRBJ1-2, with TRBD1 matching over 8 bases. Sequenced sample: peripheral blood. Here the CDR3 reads CASSLMDREYYGYTF. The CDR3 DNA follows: TGTGCCAGCAGTCTGATGGACAGGGAATACTATGGCTACACCTTC.